This is a list of T cell receptor beta chains from one sample in a study of T cells after yellow fever vaccination. Via MiXCR, TCRdb re-called the 5' RACE reads, giving one row per CDR3 protein. Of around 320,000 distinct CDR3 sequences listed, approximately 4.5% were seen once; the top ten hold roughly a fifth. This material consisted of PBMCs, taken 15 days after the yellow fever booster vaccination. These receptors originate from a man younger than 30 who received the YFV17D yellow fever vaccine. The CDR3 runs from the conserved cysteine through the conserved F or W. The D gene is left open where the match is weak. Size is omitted from some rows. Given values are once, few, many or a class for expanded clones.

>TRBV4-1|-|many|TRBJ1-2
TGCGCCAGCAGCCAATCCCCAGGCGAGGGATCTTACTATGGCTACACCTTC
CASSQSPGEGSYYGYTF
>TRBV20-1|-|few|TRBJ1-1
TGCAGTGCTAGGTTTAACACGAACACTGAAGCTTTCTTT
CSARFNTNTEAFF
>TRBV5-1|-|many|TRBJ2-2
TGCGCCAGCAGCTTGGCGACAGGAGGGACCGGGGAGCTGTTTTTT
CASSLATGGTGELFF
>TRBV24-1|TRBD1|many|TRBJ1-2
TGTGCCGCCCCGACAGGGCACGGCTATGGCTACACCTTC
CAAPTGHGYGYTF
>TRBV2|-|-|TRBJ2-7
TGTGCCAGCAGCGCCGGGGACAACTACGAGCAGTACTTC
CASSAGDNYEQYF
>TRBV12-5|-|many|TRBJ1-1
TGTGCTAGTGGTTCCCAAGGGCAGGGGAGGACTGAAGCTTTCTTT
CASGSQGQGRTEAFF
>TRBV14|-|few|TRBJ2-7
TGTGCCAGCAGCCAAGGCTTGGGCGGCGAGCAGTACTTC
CASSQGLGGEQYF
>TRBV19|-|few|TRBJ2-2
TGTGCCAGTAGTATTAATGCAGCGAACACCGGGGAGCTGTTTTTT
CASSINAANTGELFF
>TRBV2|-|many|TRBJ2-1
TGTGCCAGCAGTGAAGCTCTAGGTTGGGATGAGCAGTTCTTC
CASSEALGWDEQFF
>TRBV4-3|TRBD1|many|TRBJ2-7
TGCGCCAGCAGCCAAGATGCGACAGGGGGGACGGTTACATACGAGCAGTACTTC
CASSQDATGGTVTYEQYF
>TRBV6-2/TRBV6-3|-|many|TRBJ2-3
TGTGCCAGCAGTTACCTCGGTTCAGATACGCAGTATTTT
CASSYLGSDTQYF
>TRBV11-2|TRBD1|many|TRBJ1-1
TGTGCCAGCAGCTTAGGACAGGGGATGGGAATGAACACTGAAGCTTTCTTT
CASSLGQGMGMNTEAFF
>TRBV5-6|-|many|TRBJ2-5
TGTGCCAGCAGCTTGTCCTCCCTCTTCGAGACCCAGTACTTC
CASSLSSLFETQYF